The present TCR beta chain was sequenced within a study of cytomegalovirus exposure and HLA in healthy donors. General study results and limits: Most TCR sequences proved rare, with some public TCRs found in many donors. According to a later analysis, most TCR beta chains associated with CMV appeared HLA-restricted.

In regard to this clone: The antigen is undetermined.

The PCR employed 60 Vbeta primers together with 13 Jbeta primers. TCRdb's table, derived via immunoSEQ multiplex PCR, lists solely in-frame clones and lacks some. The table shows 150,000 to 200,000 clones, with 80% occurring only once. The CDR3 sequence is 16 residues long. Trimming left V 3 bases short and J 5 bases short, with 17 bases between. The V gene's germline CDR1 is LNHDA and CDR2 SQIVND (reference sequence). The sequence derives from a woman aged 40 to 50 in good health and CMV-seronegative. V gene TRBV19 combines with J gene TRBJ1-5; the D is unclear. The sample was PBMCs. In nucleotides, the CDR3 is TGTGCCAGTAGTATTCCTCGACACCGAAATGATCAGCCCCAGCATTTT. Amino acid sequence: CASSIPRHRNDQPQHF.